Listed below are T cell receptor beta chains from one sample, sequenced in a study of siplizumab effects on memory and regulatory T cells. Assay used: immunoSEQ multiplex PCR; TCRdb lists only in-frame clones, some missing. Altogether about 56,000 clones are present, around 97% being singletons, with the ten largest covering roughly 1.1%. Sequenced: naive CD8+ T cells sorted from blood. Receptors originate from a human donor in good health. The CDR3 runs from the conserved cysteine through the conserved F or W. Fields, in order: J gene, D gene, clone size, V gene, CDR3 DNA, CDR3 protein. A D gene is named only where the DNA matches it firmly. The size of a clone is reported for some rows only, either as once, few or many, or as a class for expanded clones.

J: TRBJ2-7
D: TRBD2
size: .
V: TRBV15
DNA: TGTGCCACCAGCAGAGATGCGGGCCAGGGACTAGCGGGAGGAATCCACGAGCAGTACTTC
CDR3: CATSRDAGQGLAGGIHEQYF

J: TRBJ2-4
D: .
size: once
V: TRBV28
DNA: TGTGCCAGCAGGTACTCGGAGGGGAGCATTCAGTACTTC
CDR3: CASRYSEGSIQYF

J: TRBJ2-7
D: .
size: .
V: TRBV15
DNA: TGTGCCACCAGCAGAGATTGGATCGAGCAGTACTTC
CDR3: CATSRDWIEQYF

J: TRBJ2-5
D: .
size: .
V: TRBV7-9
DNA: TGTGCCAGCAGCTTACTCCAAGAGACCCAGTACTTC
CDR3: CASSLLQETQYF

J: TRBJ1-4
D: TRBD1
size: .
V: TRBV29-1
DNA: TGCAGCGTAAGGACAGGGTCGGAAAAACTGTTTTTT
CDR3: CSVRTGSEKLFF

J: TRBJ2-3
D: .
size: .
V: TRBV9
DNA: TGTGCCAGCAGCGTAACAAGCGGAGCAGATACGCAGTATTTT
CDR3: CASSVTSGADTQYF

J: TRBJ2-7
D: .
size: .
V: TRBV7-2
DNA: TGTGCCAGCAGCTTAGTGGCTGGGTCCGAGCAGTACTTC
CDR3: CASSLVAGSEQYF

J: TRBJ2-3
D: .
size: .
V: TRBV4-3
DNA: TGCGCCAGCAGCCAAGGGGCTAGCGCCTTCACAGATACGCAGTATTTT
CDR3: CASSQGASAFTDTQYF

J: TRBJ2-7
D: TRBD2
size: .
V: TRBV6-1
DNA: TGTGCCAGCAGCCTGCCTGGACTAGTTTCTTACGAGCAGTACTTC
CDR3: CASSLPGLVSYEQYF

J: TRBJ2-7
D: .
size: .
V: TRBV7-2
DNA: TGTGCCAGCAGCCTAACGGGCCTTACCTACGAGCAGTACTTC
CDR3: CASSLTGLTYEQYF

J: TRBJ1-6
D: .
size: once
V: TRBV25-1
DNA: TGTGCCAGCAGTGAGGATCGGAGAGACCTATATGGTTCACCCCTCCACTTT
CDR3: CASSEDRRDLYGSPLHF

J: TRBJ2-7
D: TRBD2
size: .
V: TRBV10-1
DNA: TGCGCCAGCAGTGAGTCTCGGACTAGCGGGCTCTACGAGCAGTACTTC
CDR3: CASSESRTSGLYEQYF

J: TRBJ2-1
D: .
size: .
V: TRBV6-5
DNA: TGTGCCAGCAGTCCCGGGACGTACAATGAGCAGTTCTTC
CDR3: CASSPGTYNEQFF

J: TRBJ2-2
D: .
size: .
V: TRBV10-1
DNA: TGCGCCAGCAGTTTGACTTCTTCGGGCGGGGAGCTGTTTTTT
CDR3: CASSLTSSGGELFF

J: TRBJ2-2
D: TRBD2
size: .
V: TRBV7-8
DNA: TGTGCCAGCAGCTGGAAGCTAGCGGGAGCTGCCGGGGAGCTGTTTTTT
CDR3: CASSWKLAGAAGELFF

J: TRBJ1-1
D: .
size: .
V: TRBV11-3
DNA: TGTGCCAGCAGCCTTTCGGATGCTGAAGCTTTCTTT
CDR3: CASSLSDAEAFF

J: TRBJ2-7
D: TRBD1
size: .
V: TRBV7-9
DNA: TGTGCCAGCAGCTCGAATAGGGGGACAGGGACAATCCACGAGCAGTACTTC
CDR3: CASSSNRGTGTIHEQYF

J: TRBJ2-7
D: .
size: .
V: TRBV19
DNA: TGTGCCAGTGAATCATCGGGCTACGAGCAGTACTTC
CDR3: CASESSGYEQYF

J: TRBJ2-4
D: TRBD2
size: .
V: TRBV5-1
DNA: TGCGCCAGCTCGAATAGCGGGGGAAAAAACATTCAGTACTTC
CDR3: CASSNSGGKNIQYF

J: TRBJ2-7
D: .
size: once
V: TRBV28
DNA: TGTGCCAGCATTTCCCGGGCCTCAAGACGGGGGGCGGGCGAGCAGTACTTC
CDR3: CASISRASRRGAGEQYF

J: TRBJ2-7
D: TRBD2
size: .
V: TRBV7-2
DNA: TGTGCCAGCAGTTTATCTAGCGGGTCCTCCTACGAGCAGTACTTC
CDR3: CASSLSSGSSYEQYF

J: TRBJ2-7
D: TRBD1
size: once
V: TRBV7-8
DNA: TGTGCCAGCAGCATCCCAGGGACAGCTAACTACGAGCAGTACTTC
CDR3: CASSIPGTANYEQYF

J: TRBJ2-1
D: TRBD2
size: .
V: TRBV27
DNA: TGTGCCGGGGCGGGAGCGGACAATGAGCAGTTCTTC
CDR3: CAGAGADNEQFF

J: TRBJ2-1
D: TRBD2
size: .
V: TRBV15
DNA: TGTGCCACCAGCATTGCCCCTAGCGGGGTCGCCAATGAGCAGTTCTTC
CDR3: CATSIAPSGVANEQFF

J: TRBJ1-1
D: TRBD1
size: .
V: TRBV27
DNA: TGTGCCAGCACCACGGACAGGGGTTCCACTGAAGCTTTCTTT
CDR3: CASTTDRGSTEAFF

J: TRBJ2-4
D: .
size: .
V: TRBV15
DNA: TGTGCCACCAGCAGGGTAACAGGGCTGACCAAAAACATTCAGTACTTC
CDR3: CATSRVTGLTKNIQYF

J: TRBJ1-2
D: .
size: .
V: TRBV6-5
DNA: TGTGCCAGCAGTTATGACCCCGGATCCCTGATTTATGGCTACACCTTC
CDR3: CASSYDPGSLIYGYTF

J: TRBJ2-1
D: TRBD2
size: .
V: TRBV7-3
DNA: TGTGCCAGCAGCTTTAGCGGGAGAGGCAATGAGCAGTTCTTC
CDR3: CASSFSGRGNEQFF

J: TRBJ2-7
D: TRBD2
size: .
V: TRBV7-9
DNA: TGTGCCAGCAGCTTGGGCGGACTAGCGGGTTACGAGCAGTACTTC
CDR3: CASSLGGLAGYEQYF

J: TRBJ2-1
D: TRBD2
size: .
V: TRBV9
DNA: TGTGCCAGCAGCTTACTAGCGGGAGGCTACAATGAGCAGTTCTTC
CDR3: CASSLLAGGYNEQFF

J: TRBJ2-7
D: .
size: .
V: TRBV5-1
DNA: TGCGCCAGCAGCGTTTCCTACGAGCAGTACTTC
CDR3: CASSVSYEQYF

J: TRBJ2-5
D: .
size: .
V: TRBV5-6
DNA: TGTGCCAGCAGCCTATGGCTGACAGGCCAAGAGACCCAGTACTTC
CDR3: CASSLWLTGQETQYF

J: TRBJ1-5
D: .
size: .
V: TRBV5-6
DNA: TGTGCCAGCAGCTACCCGGGGGGCGCGGATCAGCCCCAGCATTTT
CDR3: CASSYPGGADQPQHF

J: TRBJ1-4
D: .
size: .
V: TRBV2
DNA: TGTGCCAGCGAGAACAGAGGCGGACTGTTTTTT
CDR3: CASENRGGLFF

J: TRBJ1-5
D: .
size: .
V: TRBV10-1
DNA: TGCGCCAGCAGAGGAACAGGGTTGGTAAATCAGCCCCAGCATTTT
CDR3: CASRGTGLVNQPQHF

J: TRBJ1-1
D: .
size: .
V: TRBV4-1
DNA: TGCGCCAGCAGCCAACTTAGGGTTGAGAACACTGAAGCTTTCTTT
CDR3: CASSQLRVENTEAFF

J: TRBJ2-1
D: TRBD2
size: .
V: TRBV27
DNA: TGTGCCAGCAGTGTGGGACTAGCGGGAACCCCCTACAATGAGCAGTTCTTC
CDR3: CASSVGLAGTPYNEQFF